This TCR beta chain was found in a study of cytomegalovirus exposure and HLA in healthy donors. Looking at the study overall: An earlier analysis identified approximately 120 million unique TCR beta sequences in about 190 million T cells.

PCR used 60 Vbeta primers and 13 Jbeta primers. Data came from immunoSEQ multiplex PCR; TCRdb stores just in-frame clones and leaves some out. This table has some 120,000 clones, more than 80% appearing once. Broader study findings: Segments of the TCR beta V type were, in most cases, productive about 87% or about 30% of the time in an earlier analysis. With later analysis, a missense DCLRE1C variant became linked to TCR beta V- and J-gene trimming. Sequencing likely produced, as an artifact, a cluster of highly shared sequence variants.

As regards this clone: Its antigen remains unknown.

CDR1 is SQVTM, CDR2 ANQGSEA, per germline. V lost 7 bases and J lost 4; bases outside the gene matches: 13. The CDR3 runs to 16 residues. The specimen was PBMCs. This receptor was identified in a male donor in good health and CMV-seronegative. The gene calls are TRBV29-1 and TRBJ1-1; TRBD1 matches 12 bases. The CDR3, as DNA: TGCAGCGCACCCCGGCCGGGACAGGGGGCTGGCACTGAAGCTTTCTTT. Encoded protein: CSAPRPGQGAGTEAFF.